This entry concerns a single T cell receptor beta chain. The table lists this clone with a few counts. The antigen it binds to is not known. No much larger clone is present one base from it, and per-base qualities are unavailable. This sample is drawn from a study of control samples from healthy donors and cancer patients (dated by TCRdb to 2018 to 2020). The library was generated by the immunoSEQ multiplex PCR assay. TCRdb retrieved this table from immuneACCESS and kept in-frame rearrangements only. Not all clones are present; in checked studies, unresolved V genes account for under half, and no reason is known for the remainder. The sample records fewer than 500,000 clones, approximately 92% of which are singletons. The ten largest account for approximately 6.3% of the sample. The CDR3 runs 11 amino acids, cysteine and phenylalanine included. The sequence is cut down to CDR3 DNA, 33 bases in frame from base 1. Unmatched junction bases come to 3, with V trimmed by 4 bases and J by 10 bases. The CDR1 and CDR2 encoded by the germline V gene (reference sequence) are DFQATT and SNEGSKA.

Recombination connected TRBV20-1 to TRBJ2-3; 9 central nucleotides agree with TRBD2. This clonotype was sampled from a man in his forties or fifties with head and neck cancer. The sample taken for sequencing was PBMCs. The DNA reads TGCAGTGCTATTAGCGGGGGCCCGCAGTATTTT. Its translation reads: CSAISGGPQYF.